The 27 T cell receptor beta chains below come from one sample, sequenced in a study of identical twins. TCRdb re-called the 5' RACE reads through MiXCR, storing one row per CDR3 protein. The sample consists of about 720,000 distinct CDR3 sequences, more than 6.5% of them appearing once. The data were also submitted as part of a second study, on yellow fever vaccine responses in identical twins.

Material: PBMCs. The receptors originated from a woman between 18 and 29 years old in good health.

This sequence joins TRBV12-3 or TRBV12-4 and TRBJ2-1; 10 bases are shared with TRBD2. J was trimmed by 2 bases and V by 3 bases; bases with no gene match: 19. This CDR3 is built from 21 residues. The CDR3 coding sequence is TGTGCCAGCAGTTTGTCCCCACGGGGGCTAGCGGGAGTATCCACCTACAATGAGCAGTTCTTC. Amino acid sequence: CASSLSPRGLAGVSTYNEQFF.

This clonotype was picked up a small number of times. J is TRBJ1-3 and V is TRBV15; D remains ambiguous. V was pared by 4 bases and J by 8 bases, with 12 bases between. This CDR3 has 13 residues. Germline loops: CDR1 LNHNV, CDR2 YYDKDF (reference sequence). The DNA of the CDR3 is TGTGCCACCAGCAAATTACAGCGGGACACCATATATTTT. It codes for CATSKLQRDTIYF.

The J gene is TRBJ1-1, the V gene TRBV5-1, with 9 bases aligning to TRBD1. J gave up 7 bases and V 4 bases, and 8 bases lay outside the gene matches. The CDR3 contains 14 residues. CDR1 and CDR2 from the germline V gene are SGHRS and YFSETQ. The CDR3 loop is CASSLTGGPIEAFF. The DNA for the CDR3 is TGCGCCAGCAGCCTCACAGGGGGCCCGATTGAAGCTTTCTTT.

This clonotype was picked up many times. The rearrangement uses TRBV5-1 and TRBJ2-2; 11 bases match TRBD1. The J segment lost 1 base and the V segment lost 4 bases, leaving 3 bases of the junction unmatched. The CDR3 contains 16 residues. Germline values: CDR1 SGHRS, CDR2 YFSETQ. CDR3 coding DNA: TGCGCCAGCAGCCTGGGACAGGGGGTGAACACCGGGGAGCTGTTTTTT. Amino acids: CASSLGQGVNTGELFF.

The chain links TRBV2 to TRBJ2-5, with 9 bases matching TRBD1. V lost 6 bases and J lost 4; bases outside the gene matches: 6. This CDR3 has 14 residues. Per germline, CDR1 SNHLY and CDR2 FYNNEI. Here the CDR3 DNA reads TGTGCCAGCAGGGGACAGGGCAGATTAGAGACCCAGTACTTC. Protein product: CASRGQGRLETQYF.

This clonotype was counted between two and nine times. This chain joins TRBV6-2 or TRBV6-3 and TRBJ2-1, with 8 positions matching TRBD1. Germline CDR1 is MNHEY and CDR2 is SVGEGT. Trimming at V came to 6 bases and at J to 9 bases, leaving 7 bases not matched to a gene. There are 13 residues in the CDR3. CDR3 sequence reads: CASSGQGPGEQFF. CDR3 DNA: TGTGCCAGCAGCGGACAGGGCCCAGGTGAGCAGTTCTTC.

This clonotype was picked up many times. The chain carries TRBV28 and TRBJ1-2, with D possibly TRBD1 on 6 matching bases. V was cut by 3 bases and J by 4 bases, with 9 bases left in between. The CDR3 covers 13 residues. Germline V gene lookup returns CDR1 MDHEN and CDR2 SYDVKM. The CDR3 DNA is TGTGCCAGCAGTTTCGCCAGGGGCTATGGCTACACCTTC. It specifies CASSFARGYGYTF.

Here the CDR3 DNA reads TGCAGTGCTAGTGGGGGGAGTCCAAACAATGAGCAGTTCTTC. Its protein product is CSASGGSPNNEQFF. V and J are TRBV20-1 and TRBJ2-1; D perhaps matches TRBD2 (6 bases). CDR1 and CDR2 from the germline V gene are DFQATT and SNEGSKA (reference sequence). The CDR3 totals 14 residues. Trimming took 3 bases from V and 5 from J, leaving 14 bases between them.

This clonotype was seen only a few times. V and J are TRBV4-2 and TRBJ2-1; D ambiguous. V was clipped by 1 base and J by 10 bases, with 5 bases between them. CDR3 size: 11 residues. Germline V gene sequence: CDR1 LGHNA, CDR2 YNFKEQ. The CDR3 reads CASSQGLEQFF. The CDR3 region has the DNA TGTGCCAGCAGCCAAGGGTTGGAGCAGTTCTTC.

The gene calls are TRBV20-1 and TRBJ2-1, with D possibly being TRBD1 (7 bases). V lost 5 bases, J lost 5 bases, and 22 bases lay in between. This CDR3 comprises 16 residues. The germline V gene has CDR1 DFQATT and CDR2 SNEGSKA (reference sequence). The CDR3 DNA reads as TGCAGTGCTTTGTACAGGTGGAGGGGGCGGGACAATGAGCAGTTCTTC. It yields the protein CSALYRWRGRDNEQFF.

The chain combines TRBV20-1 with TRBJ2-7; 14 bases map to TRBD2. Per the germline V gene, CDR1 is DFQATT and CDR2 is SNEGSKA (reference sequence). The CDR3 covers 14 residues. V was clipped by 6 bases and J by 5 bases; unmatched bases: 6. The CDR3 DNA sequence: TGCAGTGCCCAGACTAGCGGGAGGGCCGACGAGCAGTACTTC. Its translation: CSAQTSGRADEQYF.

In its sample, this clonotype was seen a few times. V gene TRBV27 combines with J gene TRBJ2-1; 9 bases map to TRBD2. The CDR3 loop spans 18 amino acids. J was trimmed by 0 bases and V by 11 bases; bases with no gene match: 17. Germline values: CDR1 MNHEY, CDR2 SMNVEV (reference sequence). The CDR3 reads CAGCKESSGTLSYNEQFF. CDR3 in DNA: TGTGCCGGATGCAAGGAGTCTAGCGGGACTCTCTCCTACAATGAGCAGTTCTTC.

This clonotype was counted ten times or more. The CDR3 spells CASSRGDPNQPQHF. DNA for the CDR3: TGCGCCAGCAGTAGGGGGGATCCGAATCAGCCCCAGCATTTT. The rearrangement uses TRBV5-1 and TRBJ1-5, with D possibly being TRBD1 (6 bases). The CDR3 is made up of 14 amino acids. V was pared by 5 bases and J by 4 bases, with 13 bases between. The germline gives CDR1 SGHRS, CDR2 YFSETQ.

CDR3: CASSRQGVGTGELFF. CDR3 DNA: TGTGCCAGCAGTCGACAGGGGGTCGGCACCGGGGAGCTGTTTTTT. The chain is built from TRBV14 and TRBJ2-2; 9 nucleotides match TRBD1. This CDR3 comprises 15 residues. V shed 6 bases, J shed 4 bases, and the junction held 6 bases outside the gene matches. Per germline, CDR1 SGHDN and CDR2 FVKESK. Full variable domain (outside the CDR3, taken from reference TRBV14 and TRBJ2-2): EAGVTQFPSHSVIEKGQTVTLRCDPISGHDNLYWYRRVMGKEIKFLLHFVKESKQDESGMPNNRFLAERTGGTYSTLKVQPAELEDSGVYFCASSRQGVGTGELFFGEGSRLTVL.

V gene TRBV6-5 combines with J gene TRBJ2-7; TRBD1 might be the D (5 bases). CDR3 length equals 14 residues. Germline values: CDR1 MNHEY, CDR2 SVGAGI. The V end was cut by 1 base, the J end by 3 bases, with 10 bases between. This CDR3 is CASSYYGAVYEQYF. The CDR3, as DNA: TGTGCCAGCAGTTACTATGGGGCTGTCTACGAGCAGTACTTC.

This chain links TRBV5-1 with TRBJ2-3; no reliable D call. This CDR3 has 14 residues. The germline CDR1 and CDR2 sequences are SGHRS and YFSETQ. Trimming removed 3 bases from V and 6 bases from J, with 14 bases in between. The CDR3 spells CASSSRLDQDTQYF. The CDR3 nucleotides read TGCGCCAGCAGCTCCCGGTTGGATCAGGATACGCAGTATTTT.

This clonotype was observed a handful of times. The chain carries TRBV20-1 and TRBJ2-5; 8 bases map to TRBD1. After removal of 5 bases from V and 7 bases from J, the junction contained 12 bases not matched to a gene. The V gene's germline CDR1 is DFQATT and CDR2 SNEGSKA (reference sequence). This CDR3 region has 14 residues. The CDR3 nucleotides read TGCAGTGCTGCACCGAGGACAGGGAGCGGGACCCAGTACTTC. Residues: CSAAPRTGSGTQYF.

This clonotype has a count of ten or more. The V gene is TRBV12-3 or TRBV12-4, the J gene TRBJ2-7, with TRBD1 as a possible D gene (6 bases). Trimming pared 3 bases from V and 1 base from J, leaving 10 bases between. The CDR3 totals 14 residues. CDR3: CASSFGTGSYEQYF. The CDR3 region has the DNA TGTGCCAGCAGTTTCGGTACAGGGTCCTACGAGCAGTACTTC.

This clonotype was detected ten times or more. The chain carries TRBV12-3 or TRBV12-4 and TRBJ2-7; D is ambiguous. The CDR3 consists of 12 residues. V lost 3 bases and J 2 bases, leaving 5 bases between the germline ends. The CDR3: CASSLDTYEQYF. The DNA of the CDR3 is TGTGCCAGCAGTTTGGATACCTACGAGCAGTACTTC.

CDR3 coding DNA: TGTGCCAGCTCACCAATTGGACTGATCCAAGAGACCCAGTACTTC. Translation gives CASSPIGLIQETQYF. The rearrangement uses TRBV18 and TRBJ2-5, with D maybe TRBD2 (5 bases). CDR1 is KGHSH and CDR2 is LQKENI in the germline V gene. V was clipped by 2 bases and J by 1 base, with 11 bases between them. The CDR3 has 15 residues. The full variable domain, completed using reference TRBV18 and TRBJ2-5, is NAGVMQNPRHLVRRRGQEARLRCSPMKGHSHVYWYRQLPEEGLKFMVYLQKENIIDESGMPKERFSAEFPKEGPSILRIQQVVRGDSAAYFCASSPIGLIQETQYFGPGTRLLVL.

This clonotype was found a few times. Written as DNA, the CDR3 is TGTGCCAGCAGCCCGACAGGGCCGGTCGATACGCAGTATTTT. Translating gives CASSPTGPVDTQYF. This rearrangement joins TRBV3-1 to TRBJ2-3, with 7 bases fitting TRBD1. The germline V gene has CDR1 LGHDT and CDR2 YNNKEL (reference sequence). Trimming at V came to 4 bases and at J to 6 bases, leaving 7 bases not matched to a gene. The length of the CDR3 is 14 residues.

The CDR3 here is CSLCGEANTEAFF. The CDR3 region has the DNA TGCAGTCTTTGCGGGGAGGCGAACACTGAAGCTTTCTTT. V gene TRBV20-1 combines with J gene TRBJ1-1; D is uncertain. Germline lookup yields CDR1 DFQATT and CDR2 SNEGSKA (reference sequence). CDR3 size: 13 residues. V was trimmed by 8 bases and J by 1 base, leaving 14 bases between them.

This clonotype was seen a few times. This rearrangement joins TRBV7-9 to TRBJ2-2; 9 bases match TRBD2. V was clipped by 4 bases and J by 4 bases; unmatched bases: 7. The CDR3 totals 16 residues. CDR1 and CDR2 (germline): SEHNR, FQNEAQ (reference sequence). The CDR3 bases are TGTGCCAGCAGCTCCTCGGGCGGGGGGGCCACCGGGGAGCTGTTTTTT. Translating it yields CASSSSGGGATGELFF.

The chain is built from TRBV9 and TRBJ2-1; 11 positions agree with TRBD2. The V gene end was trimmed by 0 bases and the J gene end by 2 bases; junction bases not matched to a gene: 10. The germline gives CDR1 SGDLS, CDR2 YYNGEE. CDR3 size: 19 residues. CDR3 sequence (DNA): TGTGCCAGCAGCGTAGCTACGATAGCGGGAGGGCTAGCCTACAATGAGCAGTTCTTC. This codes for CASSVATIAGGLAYNEQFF.

There are many counts of this clonotype. The chain recombines TRBV24-1 with TRBJ2-5; D not resolved. CDR3 size: 15 residues. Per the germline V gene, CDR1 is KGHDR and CDR2 is SFDVKD. V was cut by 5 bases and J by 0 bases, with 12 bases left in between. In DNA, the CDR3 is TGTGCCACCAGTGCTAGTAGTGAGTACCAAGAGACCCAGTACTTC. This sequence encodes CATSASSEYQETQYF.

V usage is TRBV19 and J usage is TRBJ1-5, with a weak D call TRBD1 (5 bases). The V gene lost 5 bases and the J gene lost 2 bases, with 19 bases spanning the gap. Germline values: CDR1 LNHDA, CDR2 SQIVND (reference sequence). The CDR3 length is 17 residues. The CDR3 loop is CASSLRGSLGGNQPQHF. The CDR3 nucleotides read TGTGCCAGTAGTCTACGGGGGTCTCTCGGAGGCAATCAGCCCCAGCATTTT.

This clonotype was counted at least ten times. The rearrangement uses TRBV28 and TRBJ2-3; 15 nucleotides match TRBD2. Germline V gene data show CDR1 as MDHEN and CDR2 as SYDVKM. V dropped 5 bases and J dropped 0; count of bases not matched to a gene: 6. This CDR3 has 18 amino acids. The CDR3 region is CASSGTSGRKASTDTQYF. The CDR3 DNA reads TGTGCCAGCAGTGGGACTAGCGGGAGGAAAGCTAGCACAGATACGCAGTATTTT.